This TCR beta chain was captured by sequencing in a study of vaccination and CD4 T cells after COVID-19. The germline V gene encodes CDR1 LGHNA and CDR2 YNFKEQ. Trimming cost V 4 bases and J 4 bases; bases outside gene matches: 11. The CDR3 extends over 17 amino acids. An Oncomine TCR Beta short-read assay was used to sequence the DNA from cultured CD4+ T cells. TCRdb recomputed calls from the PCR reads with MiXCR, one row per CDR3 protein. The sample yields several thousand distinct CDR3 sequences, 50% to 60% seen once. Treatment indicated: roughly 10-day PBMC culture with coronavirus spike peptide pools or control peptides (ViraFEST assay). Note on this clonotype: Its target is unknown.

The V gene is TRBV4-2, the J gene TRBJ2-1, with 9 bases aligning to TRBD2. The clonotype was recovered from a human donor who had recovered from COVID-19. Material: CD4+ T cells from blood, cultured in vitro. CDR3 in amino acids: CASSLSAVLAGYNEQFF. The DNA for the CDR3 is TGTGCCAGCAGCCTTTCGGCGGTCCTAGCGGGGTACAATGAGCAGTTCTTC.